This T cell receptor (beta chain) was obtained from a study of blood T cell repertoires in COVID-19. Germline V gene sequence: CDR1 MNHEY, CDR2 SVGAGI. The CDR3 extends over 14 amino acids. V dropped 0 bases and J dropped 2 bases, with 7 bases sitting between them. Authors' processing steps: Scientists estimated how many nucleated cells there were by amplifying reference gene primers. Profiled with immunoSEQ multiplex PCR; TCRdb holds only in-frame clones, not every one. V and J calls and clone size are as listed in that table; D and trimming were resolved from the DNA. The sample includes a few hundred thousand clones, about 91% seen only once; the top ten take 2% to 3%. Recruited during active infection, patients (from Seattle) were subsequently followed longitudinally.

The gene calls are TRBV6-5 and TRBJ1-2; unclear D gene. Sequenced: peripheral blood. This TCR was sampled from a person aged 18-29 years with COVID-19, enrolled during active disease. The CDR3 DNA reads TGTGCCAGCAGTTACTCGTTACAGAACTATGGCTACACCTTC. Protein product: CASSYSLQNYGYTF.